These T cell receptor beta chains were read from a single sample in a study of regulatory T cells in long-lasting Graves disease. TCRdb re-derived calls from the multiplex PCR reads in MiXCR, one entry per CDR3 protein. The profile shows some 370,000 distinct CDR3 sequences, roughly 25% of them singletons. The material sequenced was peripheral blood mononuclear cells (PBMCs), taken when the disease was refractory, from a patient treated with antithyroid drugs. The receptors stem from a woman aged 40 to 49 with Graves disease. The CDR3 runs from the conserved cysteine through the conserved F or W. The order of the fields is D gene, V gene, clone size, J gene, CDR3 protein, CDR3 DNA. The D gene is left open where the match is weak. Clone size is stated in some rows and not others, as once, few, many or a class when expanded.

D gene: -; V gene: TRBV28; clone size: many; J gene: TRBJ1-1; CDR3 protein: CASRLLRGNTEAFF; CDR3 DNA: TGTGCCAGCAGATTACTCCGGGGTAACACTGAAGCTTTCTTT
D gene: -; V gene: TRBV24-1; clone size: -; J gene: TRBJ2-2; CDR3 protein: CATSDLPYGELFF; CDR3 DNA: TGTGCCACCAGTGATCTCCCCTACGGGGAGCTGTTTTTT
D gene: TRBD1; V gene: TRBV24-1; clone size: many; J gene: TRBJ1-5; CDR3 protein: CATSEDRGFQPQHF; CDR3 DNA: TGTGCCACCAGTGAGGACAGGGGATTTCAGCCCCAGCATTTT
D gene: -; V gene: TRBV5-1; clone size: few; J gene: TRBJ1-1; CDR3 protein: CASSPVGNEAFF; CDR3 DNA: TGCGCCAGCAGCCCCGTGGGGAATGAAGCTTTCTTT
D gene: -; V gene: TRBV6-9; clone size: many; J gene: TRBJ1-3; CDR3 protein: CASSYEGTSGNTIYF; CDR3 DNA: TGTGCCAGCAGTTACGAGGGGACCTCTGGAAACACCATATATTTT
D gene: -; V gene: TRBV12-3/TRBV12-4; clone size: many; J gene: TRBJ1-5; CDR3 protein: CASSFADQPQHF; CDR3 DNA: TGTGCCAGCAGTTTCGCCGATCAGCCCCAGCATTTT
D gene: -; V gene: TRBV29-1; clone size: -; J gene: TRBJ2-7; CDR3 protein: CSVEGGKGHEQYF; CDR3 DNA: TGCAGCGTTGAAGGAGGCAAGGGGCACGAGCAGTACTTC
D gene: TRBD1; V gene: TRBV20-1; clone size: -; J gene: TRBJ1-2; CDR3 protein: CSAGQGRDGYTF; CDR3 DNA: TGCAGTGCCGGACAGGGGAGGGATGGCTACACCTTC
D gene: TRBD2; V gene: TRBV11-2; clone size: many; J gene: TRBJ2-4; CDR3 protein: CASSPVAGGWGNIQYF; CDR3 DNA: TGTGCCAGCAGCCCAGTAGCGGGGGGGTGGGGAAACATTCAGTACTTC
D gene: -; V gene: TRBV29-1; clone size: -; J gene: TRBJ1-1; CDR3 protein: CSVDSRTGNTEAFF; CDR3 DNA: TGCAGCGTTGATTCTCGAACAGGGAACACTGAAGCTTTCTTT
D gene: -; V gene: TRBV7-9; clone size: few; J gene: TRBJ1-3; CDR3 protein: CASRPTGTGIRIGGNTIYF; CDR3 DNA: TGTGCCAGCAGACCCACAGGGACGGGGATACGTATCGGAGGAAACACCATATATTTT
D gene: TRBD2; V gene: TRBV24-1; clone size: few; J gene: TRBJ2-1; CDR3 protein: CATSDTGPGRRGNEQFF; CDR3 DNA: TGTGCCACCAGTGACACGGGACCGGGCCGGCGGGGGAATGAGCAGTTCTTC
D gene: TRBD2; V gene: TRBV28; clone size: -; J gene: TRBJ2-5; CDR3 protein: CASRSGLAARGETQYF; CDR3 DNA: TGTGCCAGCAGATCGGGACTAGCGGCAAGGGGGGAGACCCAGTACTTC
D gene: -; V gene: TRBV28; clone size: many; J gene: TRBJ1-4; CDR3 protein: CASSTRGRRDEKLFF; CDR3 DNA: TGTGCCAGCAGTACTCGGGGACGTCGTGACGAAAAACTGTTTTTT
D gene: -; V gene: TRBV6-1; clone size: many; J gene: TRBJ1-2; CDR3 protein: CALDGYTF; CDR3 DNA: TGTGCCCTAGATGGCTACACCTTC
D gene: TRBD1; V gene: TRBV15; clone size: few; J gene: TRBJ1-3; CDR3 protein: CATGTGTDSGNTIYF; CDR3 DNA: TGTGCCACAGGTACCGGGACAGACTCTGGAAACACCATATATTTT
D gene: TRBD2; V gene: TRBV20-1; clone size: -; J gene: TRBJ2-3; CDR3 protein: CSAIIAGYHTDTQYF; CDR3 DNA: TGCAGTGCTATCATAGCGGGATACCACACAGATACGCAGTATTTT
D gene: -; V gene: TRBV11-2; clone size: -; J gene: TRBJ2-1; CDR3 protein: CASSPTTPSYNEQFF; CDR3 DNA: TGTGCCAGCAGTCCTACTACTCCCTCCTACAATGAGCAGTTCTTC
D gene: -; V gene: TRBV11-2; clone size: few; J gene: TRBJ1-3; CDR3 protein: CASSLIMTRGSGNTIYF; CDR3 DNA: TGTGCCAGCAGCCTGATAATGACGAGGGGATCTGGAAACACCATATATTTT
D gene: -; V gene: TRBV28; clone size: many; J gene: TRBJ2-5; CDR3 protein: CASSLRLAGAQETQYF; CDR3 DNA: TGTGCCAGCAGTTTAAGGTTGGCGGGGGCCCAAGAGACCCAGTACTTC
D gene: TRBD2; V gene: TRBV20-1; clone size: -; J gene: TRBJ2-7; CDR3 protein: CSARDWGTSGSYEQYF; CDR3 DNA: TGCAGTGCTAGAGATTGGGGGACTAGCGGATCCTACGAGCAGTACTTC
D gene: TRBD1; V gene: TRBV3-1; clone size: -; J gene: TRBJ1-1; CDR3 protein: CASTTTGGPGTEAFF; CDR3 DNA: TGTGCCAGCACCACAACAGGGGGGCCGGGGACTGAAGCTTTCTTT
D gene: TRBD1; V gene: TRBV13; clone size: -; J gene: TRBJ1-2; CDR3 protein: CASSRLKGQGNYGYTF; CDR3 DNA: TGTGCCAGCAGCCGATTGAAGGGACAGGGAAACTATGGCTACACCTTC
D gene: -; V gene: TRBV29-1; clone size: many; J gene: TRBJ2-5; CDR3 protein: CSVGRTGRETQYF; CDR3 DNA: TGCAGCGTTGGACGGACCGGCCGGGAGACCCAGTACTTC
D gene: -; V gene: TRBV10-3; clone size: many; J gene: TRBJ1-1; CDR3 protein: CASQTEMNTEAFF; CDR3 DNA: TGTGCCAGCCAGACAGAGATGAACACTGAAGCTTTCTTT
D gene: TRBD2; V gene: TRBV29-1; clone size: few; J gene: TRBJ2-5; CDR3 protein: CSVEGWEGQETQYF; CDR3 DNA: TGCAGCGTTGAAGGTTGGGAGGGCCAAGAGACCCAGTACTTC
D gene: -; V gene: TRBV28; clone size: many; J gene: TRBJ1-4; CDR3 protein: CASSLLQGSGEKLFF; CDR3 DNA: TGTGCCAGCAGTCTCCTTCAGGGGTCCGGAGAAAAACTGTTTTTT
D gene: TRBD1; V gene: TRBV2; clone size: many; J gene: TRBJ2-1; CDR3 protein: CASSRQGSYNEQFF; CDR3 DNA: TGTGCCAGCAGCCGACAGGGCTCCTACAATGAGCAGTTCTTC
D gene: TRBD2; V gene: TRBV10-3; clone size: many; J gene: TRBJ2-5; CDR3 protein: CAISEARLADQETQYF; CDR3 DNA: TGTGCCATCAGTGAGGCCCGACTAGCGGACCAAGAGACCCAGTACTTC
D gene: -; V gene: TRBV3-1; clone size: -; J gene: TRBJ1-4; CDR3 protein: CASSQIQGGNEKLFF; CDR3 DNA: TGTGCCAGCAGCCAAATACAGGGAGGGAATGAAAAACTGTTTTTT